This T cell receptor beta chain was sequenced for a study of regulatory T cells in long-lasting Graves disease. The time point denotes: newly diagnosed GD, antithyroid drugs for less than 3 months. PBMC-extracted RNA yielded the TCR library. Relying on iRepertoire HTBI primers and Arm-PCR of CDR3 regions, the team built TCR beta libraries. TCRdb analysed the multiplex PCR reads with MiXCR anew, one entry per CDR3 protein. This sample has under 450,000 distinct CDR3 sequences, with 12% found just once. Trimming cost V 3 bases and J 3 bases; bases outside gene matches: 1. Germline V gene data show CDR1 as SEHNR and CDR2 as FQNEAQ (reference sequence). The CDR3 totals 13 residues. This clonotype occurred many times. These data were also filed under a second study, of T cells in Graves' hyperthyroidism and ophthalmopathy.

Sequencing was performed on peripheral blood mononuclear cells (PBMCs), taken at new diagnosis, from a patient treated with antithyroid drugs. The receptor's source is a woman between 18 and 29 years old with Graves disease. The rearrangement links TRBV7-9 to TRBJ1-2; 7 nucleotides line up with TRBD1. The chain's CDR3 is CASSFGTDYGYTF. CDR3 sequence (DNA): TGTGCCAGCAGCTTCGGGACAGACTATGGCTACACCTTC.